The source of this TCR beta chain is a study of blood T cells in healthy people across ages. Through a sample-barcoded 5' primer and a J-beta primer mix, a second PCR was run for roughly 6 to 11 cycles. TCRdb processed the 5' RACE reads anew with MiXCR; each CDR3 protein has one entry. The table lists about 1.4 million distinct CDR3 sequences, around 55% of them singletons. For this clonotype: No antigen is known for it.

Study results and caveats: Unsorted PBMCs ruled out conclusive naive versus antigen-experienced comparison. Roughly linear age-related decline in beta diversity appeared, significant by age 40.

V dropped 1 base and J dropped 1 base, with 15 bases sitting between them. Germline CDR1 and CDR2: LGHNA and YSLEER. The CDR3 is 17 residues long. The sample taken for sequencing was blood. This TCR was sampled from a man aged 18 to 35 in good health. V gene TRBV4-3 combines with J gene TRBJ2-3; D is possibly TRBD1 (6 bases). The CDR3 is CASSQVKTGFGTDTQYF. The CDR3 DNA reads TGCGCCAGCAGCCAAGTAAAAACAGGGTTTGGCACAGATACGCAGTATTTT.